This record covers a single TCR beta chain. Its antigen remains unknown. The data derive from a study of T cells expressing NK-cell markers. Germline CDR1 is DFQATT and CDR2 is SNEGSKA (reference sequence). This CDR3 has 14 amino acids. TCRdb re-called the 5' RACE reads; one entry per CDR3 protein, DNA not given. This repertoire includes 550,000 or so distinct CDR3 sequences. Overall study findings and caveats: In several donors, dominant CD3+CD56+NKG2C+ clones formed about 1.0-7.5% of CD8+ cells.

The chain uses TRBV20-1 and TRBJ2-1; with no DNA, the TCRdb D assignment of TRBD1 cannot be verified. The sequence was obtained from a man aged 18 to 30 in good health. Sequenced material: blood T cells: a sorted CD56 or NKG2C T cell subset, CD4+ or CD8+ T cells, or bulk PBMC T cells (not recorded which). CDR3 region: CSAPGSPGGYEQFF.